The clone carrying this T cell receptor beta chain has only one observation. This may stem from a read error, because a much larger clone lies one nucleotide away. This record comes from a study of blood T cells in healthy people across ages. PCR was performed a second time for roughly 7 to 12 cycles using a sample-barcoded 5' primer and a J-beta primer mix. TCRdb re-called the 5' RACE reads through MiXCR, storing one row per CDR3 protein. The data contain hundreds of thousands of distinct CDR3 sequences, about 52% of them singletons. This CDR3 region has 19 residues. CDR1 and CDR2 (germline): SGHTA, FQGNSA. In each sample, at least 6.5 million PBMCs were isolated.

The TCR was taken from a woman in her sixties in good health. This rearrangement joins TRBV7-2 to TRBJ2-7; weak D call: TRBD2 (7 bases). Sequenced: blood. CDR3 coding DNA: TGTGCCGGCAGCTTAGTCGGCTCCGGGGGGCCCGATGGCTCCTACGAGCAGTACTTC. Its translation: CAGSLVGSGGPDGSYEQYF. Combining the CDR3 with reference TRBV7-2 and TRBJ2-7 gives the whole variable domain GAGVSQSPSNKVTEKGKDVELRCDPISGHTALYWYRQSLGQGLEFLIYFQGNSAPDKSGLPSDRFSAERTGGSVSTLTIQRTQQEDSAVYLCAGSLVGSGGPDGSYEQYFGPGTRLTVT.